This TCR beta chain derives from a study of blood T cell repertoires in COVID-19. Study at large: Material from acute and convalescent COVID-19 was sourced from the United States, Italy and Spain. T cells, B-cell-depleted T cells, or PBMCs provided the cDNA or gDNA that served as material.

V lost 8 bases to trimming and J lost 2 bases, with 12 bases between them. This CDR3 is built from 13 residues. The V gene's germline CDR1 is MNHEY and CDR2 SMNVEV (reference sequence). Methods used by the authors: Nucleated cell counts were estimated from reference gene primer amplification. Some clones are missing from TCRdb's copy, which holds only in-frame ones; the method was immunoSEQ multiplex PCR. V, J and clone size derive from that table, while D and trimming were established from the DNA sequence. Of 65,000 to 70,000 clones in the sample, more than 85% were seen once. The material sequenced was peripheral blood. The chain uses TRBV27 and TRBJ1-1; D uncertain. This sequence was found in a human donor with active COVID-19. The donor label of this sample is uncertain. This chain's CDR3 is CASGPPFNTEAFF. Written as DNA, the CDR3 is TGTGCCAGCGGGCCGCCATTCAACACTGAAGCTTTCTTT.